The sequence of this T cell receptor beta chain was determined in a study of T-cell reconstitution after alpha-beta-depleted transplantation in children (dated by TCRdb to the mid-2010s). General notes on the study: The study quantitatively tracked T-cell immune reconstitution after TCRalphabeta/CD19-depleted allogeneic hematopoietic cell transplantation in children using TCR repertoire profiling.

The protocol used for the library was PCR. TCRdb shows the sequencer as Illumina HiSeq 2500. Molecular barcoding was employed in the preparation of TCR libraries, with unique molecular identifiers being used to normalize TCRbeta repertoire quantification. The public reads were quality trimmed at Q25 with fastp and then assembled into clones with MiXCR by TCRdb, keeping productive beta chains. Each entry is one CDR3 protein sequence, shown with its most common DNA and genes. In this sample the table shows about 640,000 distinct CDR3 sequences, around 16% of which occur a single time. 1.1% of the sample is taken by the ten largest. Reading from cysteine to phenylalanine, the CDR3 counts 14 amino acids. CDR3 DNA is the only sequence kept; it has 42 bases, read in frame from the first base. CDR1 and CDR2 are drawn from the germline V gene (reference sequence): SEHNR, FQNEAQ. V lost 5 bases and J lost 5 bases; the stretch between them is 13 bases long.

As to this clonotype: The clone's antigen remains unknown. No base-level quality is on record; no much larger clone is a single base apart.

The TCR originated in a human donor who donated a stem cell graft to a child with acute myeloid leukemia. The chain joins TRBV7-9 to TRBJ2-1; TRBD1 might be the D gene, on 6 matching bases. The specimen was PBMCs from the stem cell graft donor, collected from the stem cell graft. At the DNA level, the sequence is TGTGCCAGCAGCCTCCGTGGGGGCCACAATGAGCAGTTCTTC. This is translated as CASSLRGGHNEQFF.